A single sample gave rise to the 5 T cell receptor beta chains below, sequenced in a study of response to subunit inactivated influenza vaccine. TCRdb re-derived calls from the RT-PCR reads in MiXCR, one entry per CDR3 protein. The sample lists around 650,000 distinct CDR3 sequences; 15% to 18% were seen once. The sample here was PBMCs from blood, taken roughly 12 days after vaccination. The origin of the receptors is a man aged 45-65 years who received an inactivated influenza vaccine.

This clonotype was seen only a few times. The chain has TRBV12-3 or TRBV12-4 and TRBJ2-1; D possibly matches TRBD1 or TRBD2 (5 bases each). Trimming left V 7 bases short and J 6 bases short, with 16 bases between. This CDR3 has 14 amino acids. The chain's CDR3 is CASTLGRQSNEQFF. CDR3 DNA: TGTGCCAGCACTCTAGGGAGACAGTCCAATGAGCAGTTCTTC.

The sample holds a few counts of this clonotype. V and J are TRBV6-2 or TRBV6-3 and TRBJ2-1; 13 nucleotides align to TRBD2. CDR1 is MNHEY and CDR2 is SVGEGT in the germline V gene. The CDR3 has 15 amino acids. V was pared by 6 bases and J by 7 bases, with 6 bases of the junction left unmatched. The CDR3 region is CASRRTSGRGNEQFF. In nucleotides, the CDR3 is TGTGCCAGCAGAAGGACTAGCGGGAGAGGGAATGAGCAGTTCTTC.

This clonotype occurred a few times. This sequence joins TRBV5-1 and TRBJ1-4; D unclear. V shed 1 base and J shed 5 bases, with 15 bases lying between them. Per germline, CDR1 SGHRS and CDR2 YFSETQ. There are 16 residues in the CDR3. DNA for the CDR3: TGCGCCAGCAGCTTGAATGCCGGGCCCAAAAATGAAAAACTGTTTTTT. Translation: CASSLNAGPKNEKLFF.

The V and J genes are TRBV7-3 and TRBJ2-1; 10 bases are shared with TRBD2. The CDR3 consists of 17 residues. J lost 0 bases, V lost 6 bases, and 8 bases had no gene match. Germline loops: CDR1 SGHTA, CDR2 FQGTGA. The CDR3 here is CASRSGAGGSSYNEQFF. The CDR3 DNA reads TGTGCCAGCAGGTCCGGAGCGGGAGGGAGCTCCTACAATGAGCAGTTCTTC.

The rearrangement links TRBV15 to TRBJ2-7; 10 bases map to TRBD2. The CDR3 spans 15 residues. Per the germline V gene, CDR1 is LNHNV and CDR2 is YYDKDF (reference sequence). J gave up 4 bases and V 3 bases, and 6 bases lay outside the gene matches. The CDR3 loop reads CATSRSGAGGYEQYF. The DNA of the CDR3 is TGTGCCACCAGCAGGTCCGGAGCGGGGGGGTACGAGCAGTACTTC.